The clone carrying this TCR beta chain appeared a few times. The data belong to a study of OX40 agonist ivuxolimab in advanced cancers. The data were produced by immunoSEQ multiplex PCR, yet TCRdb's version contains in-frame clones alone and is incomplete. The table includes 15,000 to 20,000 clones, 90% detected once. V lost 1 base and J 0 bases, leaving 7 bases between the germline ends. The length of the CDR3 is 16 residues. In germline, CDR1 is LGHNA, CDR2 YSLEER. Sequencing was performed on CD4+ or CD8+ T cells sorted from blood, taken in a trial of the OX40 agonist ivuxolimab. The rearrangement links TRBV4-3 to TRBJ2-6; maybe TRBD2 (6 bases). The TCR sequence derives from an adult with an advanced solid tumor such as melanoma, head and neck, liver or kidney cancer. CDR3 in amino acids: CASSQAEGSGANVLTF. The CDR3, as DNA: TGCGCCAGCAGCCAAGCGGAGGGCTCTGGGGCCAACGTCCTGACTTTC.